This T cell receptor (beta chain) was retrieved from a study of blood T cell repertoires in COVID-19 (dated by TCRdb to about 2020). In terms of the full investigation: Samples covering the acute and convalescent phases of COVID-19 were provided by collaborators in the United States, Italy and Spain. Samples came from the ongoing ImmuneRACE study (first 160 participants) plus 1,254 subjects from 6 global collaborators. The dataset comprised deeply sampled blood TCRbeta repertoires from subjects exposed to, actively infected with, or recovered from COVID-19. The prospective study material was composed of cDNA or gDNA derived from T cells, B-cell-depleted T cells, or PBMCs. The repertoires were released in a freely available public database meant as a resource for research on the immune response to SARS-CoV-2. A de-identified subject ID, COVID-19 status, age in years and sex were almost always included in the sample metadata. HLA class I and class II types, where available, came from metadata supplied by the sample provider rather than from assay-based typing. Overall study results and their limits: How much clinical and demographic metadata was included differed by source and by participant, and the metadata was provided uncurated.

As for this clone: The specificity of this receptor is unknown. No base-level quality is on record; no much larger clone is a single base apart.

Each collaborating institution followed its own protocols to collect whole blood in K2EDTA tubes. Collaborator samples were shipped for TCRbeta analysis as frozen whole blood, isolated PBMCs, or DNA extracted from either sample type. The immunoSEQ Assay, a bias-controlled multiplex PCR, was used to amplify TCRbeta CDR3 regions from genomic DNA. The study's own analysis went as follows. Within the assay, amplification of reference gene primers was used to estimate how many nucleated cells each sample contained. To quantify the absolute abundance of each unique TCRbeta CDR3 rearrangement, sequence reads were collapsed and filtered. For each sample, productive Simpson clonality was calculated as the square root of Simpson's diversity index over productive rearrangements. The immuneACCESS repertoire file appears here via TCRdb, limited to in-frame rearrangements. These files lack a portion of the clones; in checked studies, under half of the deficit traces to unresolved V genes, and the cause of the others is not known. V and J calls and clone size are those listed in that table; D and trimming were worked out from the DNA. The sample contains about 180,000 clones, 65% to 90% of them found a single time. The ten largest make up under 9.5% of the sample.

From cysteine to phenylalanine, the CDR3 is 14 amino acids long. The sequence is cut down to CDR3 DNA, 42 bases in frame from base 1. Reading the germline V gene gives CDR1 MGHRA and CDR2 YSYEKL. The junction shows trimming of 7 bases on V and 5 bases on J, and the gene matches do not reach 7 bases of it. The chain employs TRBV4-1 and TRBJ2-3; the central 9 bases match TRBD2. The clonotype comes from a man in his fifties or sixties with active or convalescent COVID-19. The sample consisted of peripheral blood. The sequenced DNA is TGCGCCAGCAATCCCAGCGGGGGGATAGATACGCAGTATTTT. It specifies CASNPSGGIDTQYF.